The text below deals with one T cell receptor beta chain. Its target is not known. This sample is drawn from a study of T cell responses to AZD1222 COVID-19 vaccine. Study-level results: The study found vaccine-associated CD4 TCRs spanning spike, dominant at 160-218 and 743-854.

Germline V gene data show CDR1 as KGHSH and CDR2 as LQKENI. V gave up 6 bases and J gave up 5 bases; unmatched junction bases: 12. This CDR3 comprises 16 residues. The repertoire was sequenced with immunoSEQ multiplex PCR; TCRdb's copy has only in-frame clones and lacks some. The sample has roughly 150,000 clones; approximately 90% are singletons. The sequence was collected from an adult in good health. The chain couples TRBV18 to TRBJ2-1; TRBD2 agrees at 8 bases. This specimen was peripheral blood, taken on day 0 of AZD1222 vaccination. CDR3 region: CASSTSAGVGDNEQFF. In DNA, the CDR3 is TGTGCCAGCTCCACGTCAGCGGGAGTAGGTGACAATGAGCAGTTCTTC.